The rows below give T cell receptor beta chains drawn from one sample of a study of blood T cell repertoires in COVID-19. Only in-frame clones appear in the TCRdb table, and some are missing; sequencing was by immunoSEQ multiplex PCR. This sample has under 300,000 clones, with 85% to 90% found just once. Sequencing was performed on peripheral blood. The receptors were gathered from a man aged 55 to 70 with acute or convalescent COVID-19. The CDR3 runs from the conserved cysteine through the conserved F or W. The order of the fields is J gene, CDR3 length, V gene, D gene, CDR3 protein. A D gene is named only where the DNA matches it firmly.

>TRBJ2-5|15|TRBV2|.
CASSGLLGGLETQYF
>TRBJ1-1|15|TRBV5-4|.
CASSFSGVRGTEAFF
>TRBJ1-2|14|TRBV3-1/TRBV3-2|.
CASSQVTGLGGYTF
>TRBJ1-2|16|TRBV5-6|.
CASSPIPPVVAYGYTF
>TRBJ2-3|15|TRBV7-2|TRBD1
CASSSRTGDTDTQYF
>TRBJ1-3|13|TRBV29-1|TRBD1
CSGRTGGGNTIYF
>TRBJ2-3|15|TRBV6-5|.
CASRGGGLVTDTQYF
>TRBJ2-7|15|TRBV9|.
CASSVATGSSYEQYF
>TRBJ1-4|16|TRBV7-6|TRBD1
CASSSTGDSNAEKLFF
>TRBJ1-4|15|TRBV9|.
CASSAKGVINEKLFF
>TRBJ1-5|14|TRBV4-1|.
CASSHPLGGEPQHF
>TRBJ2-1|15|TRBV15|.
CATSRGDSGDNEQFF
>TRBJ2-7|11|TRBV21-1|.
CASRQGSEQYF
>TRBJ2-5|16|TRBV5-1|TRBD1
CASSLGGTGGQETQYF
>TRBJ2-1|15|TRBV2|TRBD2
CASRWGGSSYNEQFF
>TRBJ2-1|16|TRBV19|.
CASSIPRGTSYNEQFF
>TRBJ2-5|12|TRBV28|TRBD1
CASSHDRAAVYF
>TRBJ2-7|15|TRBV3-1/TRBV3-2|TRBD2
CASSQVPSGKYEQYF
>TRBJ2-3|16|TRBV30|TRBD2
CAWSPRGLAGADTQYF
>TRBJ2-1|16|TRBV7-3|.
CASSPNGGTNYNEQFF
>TRBJ1-1|17|TRBV5-8|.
CASSLPGGASSNTEAFF
>TRBJ2-7|16|TRBV7-3|TRBD2
CASSLEGTSGRFEQYF
>TRBJ2-7|13|TRBV25-1|TRBD1
CASNSDRDYEQYF
>TRBJ2-1|17|TRBV7-9|.
CASSNLFESGEYNEQFF
>TRBJ1-2|17|TRBV24-1|TRBD1
CATSSTGTVFGNYGYTF
>TRBJ2-7|14|TRBV7-8|.
CASTARRLTYEQYF
>TRBJ1-1|15|TRBV18|.
CASSPTLLVNTEAFF
>TRBJ1-2|12|TRBV3-1/TRBV3-2|.
CAAGREDYGYTF
>TRBJ1-6|14|TRBV24-1|TRBD1
CAVGDSSYNSPLHF
>TRBJ1-2|16|TRBV9|TRBD1
CASSLTGTGPNYGYTF
>TRBJ1-1|14|TRBV27|.
CASSLRRENTEAFF
>TRBJ2-5|15|TRBV7-9|.
CASSQHGQSQETQYF
>TRBJ1-4|14|TRBV5-1|TRBD1
CASSPGQGGEKLFF
>TRBJ1-3|15|TRBV28|.
CASSPSRTAGNTIYF
>TRBJ1-5|13|TRBV24-1|.
CATRDSDNQPQHF
>TRBJ2-7|11|TRBV20-1|.
CSARDSYEQYF
>TRBJ1-1|13|TRBV6-5|.
CASTEGLNTEAFF
>TRBJ2-1|14|TRBV7-3|TRBD2
CASSPSGGLDEQFF
>TRBJ1-2|13|TRBV29-1|.
CSVDTALKGGYTF
>TRBJ2-1|15|TRBV10-3|TRBD1
CAIRSGTGNGNEQFF
>TRBJ1-2|15|TRBV5-4|.
CASSGMDSATYGYTF
>TRBJ2-7|14|TRBV9|.
CASSVGQGAYEQYF